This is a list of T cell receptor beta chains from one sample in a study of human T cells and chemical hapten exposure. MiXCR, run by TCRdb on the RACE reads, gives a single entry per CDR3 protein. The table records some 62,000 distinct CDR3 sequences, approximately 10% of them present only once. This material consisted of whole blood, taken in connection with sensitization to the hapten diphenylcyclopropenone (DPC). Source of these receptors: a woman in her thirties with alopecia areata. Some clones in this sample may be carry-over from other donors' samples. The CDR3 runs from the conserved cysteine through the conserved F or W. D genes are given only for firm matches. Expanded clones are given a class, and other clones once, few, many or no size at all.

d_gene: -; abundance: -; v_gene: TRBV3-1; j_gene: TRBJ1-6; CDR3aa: CASSQPQARNSPLHF; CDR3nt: TGTGCCAGCAGCCAACCTCAGGCTAGGAATTCACCCCTCCACTTT
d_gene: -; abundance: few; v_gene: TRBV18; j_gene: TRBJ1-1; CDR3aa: CASSRGEVNEAFF; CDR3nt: TGTGCCAGCTCAAGAGGGGAGGTCAATGAAGCTTTCTTT
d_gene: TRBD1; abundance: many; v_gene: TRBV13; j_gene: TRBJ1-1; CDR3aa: CASSFGSARGARTEAFF; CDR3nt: TGTGCCAGCAGCTTTGGATCCGCCAGGGGGGCCCGCACTGAAGCTTTCTTT
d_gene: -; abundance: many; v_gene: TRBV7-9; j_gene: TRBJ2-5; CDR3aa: CASSSMTDQETQYF; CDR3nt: TGTGCCAGCAGCTCCATGACGGACCAAGAGACCCAGTACTTC
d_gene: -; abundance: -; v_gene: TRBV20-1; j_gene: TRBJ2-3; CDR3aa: CSATVSADTQYF; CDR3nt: TGCAGTGCTACGGTGTCGGCCGATACGCAGTATTTT
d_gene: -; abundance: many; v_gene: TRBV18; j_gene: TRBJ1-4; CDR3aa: CASSALPGNEKLFF; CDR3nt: TGTGCCAGCTCCGCCCTCCCGGGGAACGAAAAACTGTTTTTT
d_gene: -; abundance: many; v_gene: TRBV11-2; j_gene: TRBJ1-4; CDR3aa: CASSQRTRGEKLFF; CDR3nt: TGTGCCAGCAGCCAACGTACAAGGGGTGAAAAACTGTTTTTT
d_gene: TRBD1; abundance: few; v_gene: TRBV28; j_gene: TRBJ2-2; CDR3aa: CASRSYRGDTGELFF; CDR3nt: TGTGCCAGCAGATCTTACAGGGGGGACACCGGGGAGCTGTTTTTT
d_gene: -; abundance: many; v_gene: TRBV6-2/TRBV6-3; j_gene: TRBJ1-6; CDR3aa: CASSFGGDYSPLHF; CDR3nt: TGTGCCAGCAGTTTTGGTGGGGACTATTCACCCCTCCACTTT
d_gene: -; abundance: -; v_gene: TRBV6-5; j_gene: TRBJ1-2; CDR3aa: CASNPALPQNRDYGYTF; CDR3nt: TGTGCCAGCAATCCCGCTCTTCCCCAAAACAGGGACTATGGCTACACCTTC
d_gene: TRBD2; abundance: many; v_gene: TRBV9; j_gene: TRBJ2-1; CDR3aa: CASSPSTSGSPIVTYNEQFF; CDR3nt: TGTGCCAGCAGCCCTTCGACTAGCGGGAGCCCAATAGTTACCTACAATGAGCAGTTCTTC
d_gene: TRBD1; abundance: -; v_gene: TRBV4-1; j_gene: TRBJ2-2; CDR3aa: CASSQGTGSTGELFF; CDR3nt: TGCGCCAGCAGCCAAGGGACAGGGTCTACCGGGGAGCTGTTTTTT
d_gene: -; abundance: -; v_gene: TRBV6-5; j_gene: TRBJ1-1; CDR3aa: CASRGTSDTEAFF; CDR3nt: TGTGCCAGCAGAGGGACTTCCGACACTGAAGCTTTCTTT
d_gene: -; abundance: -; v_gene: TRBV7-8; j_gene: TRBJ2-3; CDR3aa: CASSWTLVIDTQYF; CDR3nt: TGTGCCAGCAGCTGGACCCTCGTAATTGATACGCAGTATTTT
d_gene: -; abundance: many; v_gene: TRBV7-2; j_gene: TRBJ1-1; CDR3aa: CATRRLSEAFF; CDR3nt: TGTGCCACTCGGAGGTTGTCTGAAGCTTTCTTT
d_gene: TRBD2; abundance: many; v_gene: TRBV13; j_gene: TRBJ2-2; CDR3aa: CASSSIAGGKNTGELFF; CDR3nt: TGTGCCAGCAGCTCTATAGCGGGAGGGAAGAACACCGGGGAGCTGTTTTTT
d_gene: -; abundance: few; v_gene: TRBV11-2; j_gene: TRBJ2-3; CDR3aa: CASSFDRLGTQYF; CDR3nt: TGTGCCAGCAGCTTCGACAGGCTGGGAACGCAGTATTTT
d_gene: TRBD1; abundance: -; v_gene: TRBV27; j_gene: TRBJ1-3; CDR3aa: CASRTFLTGTGFGNTIYF; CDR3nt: TGTGCCAGTAGGACCTTTCTGACCGGGACAGGGTTCGGAAACACCATATATTTT
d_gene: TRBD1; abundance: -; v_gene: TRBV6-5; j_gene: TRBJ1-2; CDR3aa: CASSSQGAGYTF; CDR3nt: TGTGCCAGCAGTTCACAGGGGGCCGGCTACACCTTC
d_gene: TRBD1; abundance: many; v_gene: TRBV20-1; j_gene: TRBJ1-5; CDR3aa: CSPGQGASNQPQHF; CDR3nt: TGCAGTCCTGGACAGGGGGCTAGCAATCAGCCCCAGCATTTT